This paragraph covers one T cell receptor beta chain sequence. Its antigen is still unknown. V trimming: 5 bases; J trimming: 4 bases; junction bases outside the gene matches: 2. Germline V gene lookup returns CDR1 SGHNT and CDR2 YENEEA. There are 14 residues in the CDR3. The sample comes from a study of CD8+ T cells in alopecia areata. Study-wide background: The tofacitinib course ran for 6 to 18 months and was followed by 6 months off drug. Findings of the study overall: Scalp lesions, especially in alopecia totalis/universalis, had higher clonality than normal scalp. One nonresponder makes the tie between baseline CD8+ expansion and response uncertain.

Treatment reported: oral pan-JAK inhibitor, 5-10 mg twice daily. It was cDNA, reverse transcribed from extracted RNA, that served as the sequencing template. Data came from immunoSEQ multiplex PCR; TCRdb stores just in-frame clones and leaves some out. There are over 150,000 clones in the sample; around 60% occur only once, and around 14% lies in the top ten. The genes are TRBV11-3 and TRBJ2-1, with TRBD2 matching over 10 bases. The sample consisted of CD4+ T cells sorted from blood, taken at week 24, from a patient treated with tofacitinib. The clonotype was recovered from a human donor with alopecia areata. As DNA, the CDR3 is TGTGCCAGCAGCCTAGCGGGGGAGTACAATGAGCAGTTCTTC. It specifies CASSLAGEYNEQFF. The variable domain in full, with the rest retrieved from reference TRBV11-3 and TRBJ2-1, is EAGVVQSPRYKIIEKKQPVAFWCNPISGHNTLYWYLQNLGQGPELLIRYENEEAVDDSQLPKDRFSAERLKGVDSTLKIQPAELGDSAVYLCASSLAGEYNEQFFGPGTRLTVL.